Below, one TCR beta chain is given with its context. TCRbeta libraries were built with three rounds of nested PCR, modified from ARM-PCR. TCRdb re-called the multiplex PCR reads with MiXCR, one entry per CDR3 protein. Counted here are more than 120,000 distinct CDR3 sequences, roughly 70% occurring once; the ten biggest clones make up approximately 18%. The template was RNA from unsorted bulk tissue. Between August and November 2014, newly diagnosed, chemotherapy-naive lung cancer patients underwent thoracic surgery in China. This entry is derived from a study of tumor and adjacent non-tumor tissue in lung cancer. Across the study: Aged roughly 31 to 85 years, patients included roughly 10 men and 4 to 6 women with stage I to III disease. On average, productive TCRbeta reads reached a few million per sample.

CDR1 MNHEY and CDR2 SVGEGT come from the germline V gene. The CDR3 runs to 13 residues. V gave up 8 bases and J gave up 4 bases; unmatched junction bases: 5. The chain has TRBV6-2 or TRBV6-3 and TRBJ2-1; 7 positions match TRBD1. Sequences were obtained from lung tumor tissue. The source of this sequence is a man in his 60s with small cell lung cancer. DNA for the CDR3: TGTGCCAGCGCCTCGACAGGGTACAATGAGCAGTTCTTC. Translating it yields CASASTGYNEQFF.